This TCR beta chain was found in a study of memory CD4+ T cells and cytomegalovirus serostatus. This clone has just a few counts. The V and J ends lost 5 bases and 7 bases respectively, with 18 bases between them. The CDR3 covers 15 residues. CDR1 is LNHDA, CDR2 SQIVND, per germline (reference sequence). As handled by the study authors: After removing out-of-frame reads, around 2,000,000 distinct TCRbeta sequences remained. Sequencing was performed with immunoSEQ multiplex PCR; in TCRdb, only in-frame clones are kept and a portion is missing. From that table come the V and J calls and clone size; the DNA was used to work out D and trimming. The table records about 52,000 clones, about four fifths of them present only once. The sort gate was single viable CD3+CD4+CD8-CD45RO+ cells for memory CD4+ T cells. Positive selection with CD4 microbeads enriched total CD4+ T cells.

V usage is TRBV19 and J usage is TRBJ1-5; D is uncertain. This TCR was sampled from an adult in good health and CMV-seropositive. What was sequenced was memory CD4+ T cells from blood. The CDR3 is CASSQGVRKDQPQHF. In DNA form, the CDR3 reads TGTGCCAGTAGTCAAGGTGTCAGGAAGGACCAGCCCCAGCATTTT.